Listed below are T cell receptor beta chains from one sample, sequenced in a study of beta chain features in type 1 diabetes. Some clones are missing from TCRdb's copy, which holds only in-frame ones; the method was immunoSEQ multiplex PCR. The sample records 230,000 or so clones, approximately 16% being singletons. Sequencing was done on a sample of naive CD4+ T cells from blood. These receptors originate from a man aged 25 to 40 with type 1 diabetes. Each CDR3 is given without its conserved first and last residue. A D gene is named only where the DNA matches it firmly.

D gene	V gene	J gene	CDR3 protein
TRBD1	TRBV30	TRBJ1-5	AWSIRTGANQPQH
.	TRBV4-3	TRBJ2-7	ASSQDFGAYEQY
.	TRBV9	TRBJ2-2	ASSVGGNTGELF
.	TRBV9	TRBJ2-5	ASSVDPGADRETQY
.	TRBV27	TRBJ1-2	ASAGPLYGYT
.	TRBV7-9	TRBJ2-1	ASSSNSGGNIDEQF
.	TRBV15	TRBJ2-2	ATSSDRRNTGELF
.	TRBV29-1	TRBJ1-2	SVALDSNYGYT
TRBD1	TRBV29-1	TRBJ1-1	SGTGPGTEAF
.	TRBV29-1	TRBJ1-1	SVVDGGNTEAF
TRBD1	TRBV19	TRBJ2-2	ASTSGQYTGELF
TRBD2	TRBV30	TRBJ2-1	AWRVAGLAGPSSYNEQF
.	TRBV4-1	TRBJ2-5	ASSQVRRGRETQY
TRBD1	TRBV4-1	TRBJ1-4	ASEDSGTGFEKLF
TRBD1	TRBV29-1	TRBJ1-2	SVPGQAHGYT
TRBD2	TRBV29-1	TRBJ2-1	SVKVPSGVYNEQF
TRBD1	TRBV29-1	TRBJ2-7	SVAVQGAYEQY
.	TRBV29-1	TRBJ2-7	SVQPATYEQY
.	TRBV25-1	TRBJ2-3	ASSELPGASTDTQY
.	TRBV28	TRBJ2-4	ASSLSTTDVLAKNIQY
TRBD1	TRBV29-1	TRBJ2-3	SSGQKLTDTQY
TRBD2	TRBV7-8	TRBJ2-1	ASSLPTSFLEQF
.	TRBV7-3	TRBJ2-5	ASSRGYQETQY
TRBD2	TRBV30	TRBJ2-5	AWSPTSRETQY
TRBD2	TRBV9	TRBJ2-3	ASSYGTSGRIADTQY
.	TRBV5-1	TRBJ2-6	ASSLGDSGANVLT